The T cell receptor (beta chain) described here comes from a study of T cell responses to AZD1222 COVID-19 vaccine. Study-level information: Second-dose groups at about 4 or about 12 weeks were pooled. Study results and limitations: Spike regions recognized by vaccine-associated CD4 TCRs spanned the protein, led by 160-218 and 743-854. Sampling captured repertoires only after the peak T cell response.

Germline values: CDR1 ENHRY, CDR2 SYGVKD. There are 12 residues in the CDR3. V shed 0 bases and J shed 7 bases, with 5 bases lying between them. Sequencing was performed with immunoSEQ multiplex PCR; in TCRdb, only in-frame clones are kept and a portion is missing. The top ten hold 2.3% of the sample, which has about 150,000 clones, around 93% seen once. In regard to this clone: Its antigen is not known.

The chain combines TRBV10-3 with TRBJ2-3; no firm D call. The TCR sequence derives from an adult in good health. This material consisted of peripheral blood, taken on day 0 of AZD1222 vaccination. The CDR3 loop is CAISESSNTQYF. The CDR3 DNA follows: TGTGCCATCAGTGAGTCAAGTAATACGCAGTATTTT.